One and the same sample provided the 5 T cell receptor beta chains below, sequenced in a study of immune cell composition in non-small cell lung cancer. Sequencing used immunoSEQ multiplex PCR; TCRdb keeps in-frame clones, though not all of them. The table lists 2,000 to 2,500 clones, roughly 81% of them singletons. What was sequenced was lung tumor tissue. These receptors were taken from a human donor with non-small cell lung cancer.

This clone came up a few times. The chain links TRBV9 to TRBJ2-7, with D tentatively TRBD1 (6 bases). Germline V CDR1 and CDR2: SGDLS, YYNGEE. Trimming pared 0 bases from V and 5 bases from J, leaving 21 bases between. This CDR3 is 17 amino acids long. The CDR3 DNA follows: TGTGCCAGCAGCGTAGGTATAGGGACAAGTGAGTTCCACGAGCAGTACTTC. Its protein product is CASSVGIGTSEFHEQYF.

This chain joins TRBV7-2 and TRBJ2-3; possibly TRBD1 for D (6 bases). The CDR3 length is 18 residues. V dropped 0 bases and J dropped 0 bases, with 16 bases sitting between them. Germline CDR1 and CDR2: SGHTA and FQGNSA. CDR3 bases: TGTGCCAGCAGCTTAGCCCAAACAGGGATTTCTAGCACAGATACGCAGTATTTT. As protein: CASSLAQTGISSTDTQYF.

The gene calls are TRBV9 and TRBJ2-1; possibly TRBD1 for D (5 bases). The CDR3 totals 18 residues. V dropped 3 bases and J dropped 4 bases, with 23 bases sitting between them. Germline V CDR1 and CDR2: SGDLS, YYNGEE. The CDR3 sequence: CASSEQIWTTQPYNEQFF. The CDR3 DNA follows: TGTGCCAGCAGCGAGCAAATTTGGACAACCCAACCATACAATGAGCAGTTCTTC.

Here the CDR3 reads CASTIGGADQPQHF. Written as DNA, the CDR3 is TGTGCCAGTACCATCGGGGGGGCTGATCAGCCCCAGCATTTT. The rearrangement links TRBV19 to TRBJ1-5; possible D gene TRBD1, 6 bases. V shed 7 bases and J shed 5 bases, with 15 bases lying between them. The CDR3 consists of 14 residues. From germline, CDR1 is LNHDA and CDR2 SQIVND (reference sequence).

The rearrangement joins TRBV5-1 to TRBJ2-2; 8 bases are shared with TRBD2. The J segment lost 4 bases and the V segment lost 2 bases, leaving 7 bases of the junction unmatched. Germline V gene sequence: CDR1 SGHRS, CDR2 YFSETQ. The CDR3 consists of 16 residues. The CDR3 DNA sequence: TGCGCCAGCAGCTTCCTGCGGGGGGCCGGCACCGGGGAGCTGTTTTTT. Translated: CASSFLRGAGTGELFF.